This is a list of T cell receptor beta chains from one sample in a study of blood T cells in healthy people across ages. TCRdb processed the 5' RACE reads anew with MiXCR; each CDR3 protein has one entry. Among 700,000 to 850,000 distinct CDR3 sequences listed, roughly 50% were seen once. The specimen was blood. The receptors derive from a man at least 80 years old in good health. Each CDR3 is given with its conserved first and last residue. The D gene is left open where the match is weak. Expanded clones get a size class; other rows say once, few or many, or leave the size out.

few | TRBD2 | TRBJ2-5 | TRBV20-1 | CSAGGTSGTEQYF | TGCAGTGCCGGGGGGACTAGCGGAACAGAGCAGTACTTC
NA | NA | TRBJ1-5 | TRBV4-1 | CASSQDEGTQPQHF | TGCGCCAGCAGCCAAGATGAGGGGACACAGCCCCAGCATTTT
few | NA | TRBJ2-1 | TRBV5-1 | CASSGDPGGHNNEQFF | TGCGCCAGCAGCGGGGACCCGGGGGGCCACAACAATGAGCAGTTCTTC
NA | NA | TRBJ1-2 | TRBV7-9 | CASSTPTGVGGYTF | TGTGCCAGCAGTACCCCGACAGGCGTAGGCGGCTACACCTTC
few | NA | TRBJ2-1 | TRBV11-2 | CASSRPGGTRVRHEQFF | TGTGCCAGCAGCCGCCCAGGGGGGACTCGCGTCCGCCATGAGCAGTTCTTC
many | TRBD1 | TRBJ2-5 | TRBV4-1 | CASSQDLGRTGGAGQETQYF | TGCGCCAGCAGCCAAGATCTTGGAAGGACAGGGGGCGCAGGGCAAGAGACCCAGTACTTC
NA | NA | TRBJ2-7 | TRBV28 | CASIQGRPWGEQYF | TGTGCCAGCATACAGGGTAGGCCCTGGGGCGAGCAGTACTTC
NA | NA | TRBJ2-1 | TRBV24-1 | CATSDFGTPGNEQFF | TGTGCCACCAGTGACTTCGGGACTCCCGGCAATGAGCAGTTCTTC
NA | NA | TRBJ2-7 | TRBV5-1 | CASNRLGLKGEQYF | TGCGCCAGCAATAGGCTCGGCCTTAAAGGGGAGCAGTACTTC
NA | TRBD1 | TRBJ1-2 | TRBV29-1 | CSAGQGVYGYTF | TGCAGCGCAGGACAGGGCGTCTATGGCTACACCTTC
NA | NA | TRBJ1-1 | TRBV12-3/TRBV12-4 | CASRTQGNTEAFF | TGTGCCAGCAGGACACAGGGAAACACTGAAGCTTTCTTT
NA | NA | TRBJ1-5 | TRBV14 | CASSPISGGPQHF | TGTGCCAGCAGCCCGATTAGTGGGGGGCCCCAGCATTTT
NA | TRBD1 | TRBJ2-1 | TRBV11-1 | CASRGTGRPYNEQFF | TGTGCCAGCAGAGGGACAGGGCGCCCCTACAATGAGCAGTTCTTC
NA | TRBD2 | TRBJ2-3 | TRBV24-1 | CAIRDGRTDTQYF | TGTGCCATCAGGGACGGGAGGACAGATACGCAGTATTTT
NA | TRBD2 | TRBJ2-7 | TRBV5-1 | CASSLAGTSDYYEQYF | TGCGCCAGCAGCTTGGCGGGGACTAGCGATTACTACGAGCAGTACTTC